This T cell receptor (beta chain) was sequenced for a study of graft-versus-host responses after intestinal transplantation. Study-level background: Recipients got multivisceral, liver-intestinal, or isolated intestinal transplants. After anti-thymocyte globulin induction, recipients took tacrolimus and steroids for three to four years.

Study results and caveats: Recipient bone marrow held GvH clones, some seen earlier in ileum or blood. The study associated peak circulating GvH clone levels with early post-transplant HvG declines.

Sequenced by immunoSEQ multiplex PCR; TCRdb stores in-frame clones only, minus some. The sample records about 85,000 clones, around 93% being singletons. To note about this clone: The target antigen is unknown.

The CDR3 is made up of 15 amino acids. With V trimmed by 1 base and J by 6 bases, 3 bases remained unmatched. The germline V gene encodes CDR1 SGHAT and CDR2 FQNNGV. The specimen was unstimulated CD8+ T cells sorted from spleen or lymph node cells, collected before transplant. The chain has TRBV11-2 and TRBJ1-3; TRBD1 aligns across 10 bases. This receptor was identified in a human donor who was the organ donor for an intestinal transplant. The CDR3 reads CASSLVGTGENTIYF. The CDR3 DNA reads TGTGCCAGCAGCTTAGTTGGGACAGGGGAAAACACCATATATTTT.